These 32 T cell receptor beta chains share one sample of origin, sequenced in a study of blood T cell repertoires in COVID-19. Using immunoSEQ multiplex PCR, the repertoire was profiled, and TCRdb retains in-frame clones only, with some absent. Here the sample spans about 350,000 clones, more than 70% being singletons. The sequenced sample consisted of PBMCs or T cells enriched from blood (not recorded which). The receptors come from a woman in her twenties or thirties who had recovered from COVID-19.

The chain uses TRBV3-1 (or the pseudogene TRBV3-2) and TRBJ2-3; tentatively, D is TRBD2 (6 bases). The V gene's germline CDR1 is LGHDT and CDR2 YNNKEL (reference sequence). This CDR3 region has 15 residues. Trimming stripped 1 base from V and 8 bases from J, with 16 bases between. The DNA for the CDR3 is TGTGCCAGCAGCCAAGCTTTGGGGGAGGCGGGTACGCAGTATTTT. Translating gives CASSQALGEAGTQYF.

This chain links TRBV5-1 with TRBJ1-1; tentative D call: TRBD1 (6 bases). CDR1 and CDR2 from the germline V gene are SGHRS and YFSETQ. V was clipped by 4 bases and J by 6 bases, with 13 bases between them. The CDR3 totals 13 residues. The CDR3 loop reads CASSVQGTPEAFF. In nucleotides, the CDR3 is TGCGCCAGCAGCGTACAGGGAACACCTGAAGCTTTCTTT.

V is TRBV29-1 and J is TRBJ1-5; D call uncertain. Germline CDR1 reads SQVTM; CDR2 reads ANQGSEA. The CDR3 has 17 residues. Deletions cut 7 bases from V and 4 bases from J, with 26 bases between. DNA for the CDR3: TGCAGCGGGCCGTTCCTTTTGGTTGGGCGCGGGAATCAGCCCCAGCATTTT. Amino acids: CSGPFLLVGRGNQPQHF.

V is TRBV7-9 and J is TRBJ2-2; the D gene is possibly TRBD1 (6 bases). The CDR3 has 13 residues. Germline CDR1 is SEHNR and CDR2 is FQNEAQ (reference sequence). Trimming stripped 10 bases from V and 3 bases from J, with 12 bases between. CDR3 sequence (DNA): TGTGCCATTGAGGACAGTTACACCGGGGAGCTGTTTTTT. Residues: CAIEDSYTGELFF.

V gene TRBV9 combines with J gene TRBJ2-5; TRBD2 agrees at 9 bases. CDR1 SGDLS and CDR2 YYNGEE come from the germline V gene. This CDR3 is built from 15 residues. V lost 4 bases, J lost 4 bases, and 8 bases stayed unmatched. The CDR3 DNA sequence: TGTGCCAGCAGCCCTCTCGGCGGGGGGGTAGAGACCCAGTACTTC. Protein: CASSPLGGGVETQYF.

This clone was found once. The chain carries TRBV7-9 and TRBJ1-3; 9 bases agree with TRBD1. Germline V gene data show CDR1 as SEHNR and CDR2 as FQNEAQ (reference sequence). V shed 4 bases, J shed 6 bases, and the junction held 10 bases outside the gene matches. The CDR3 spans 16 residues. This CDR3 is CASSSRGQGYENTIYF. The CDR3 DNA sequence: TGTGCCAGCAGCTCGAGGGGACAGGGCTACGAAAACACCATATATTTT.

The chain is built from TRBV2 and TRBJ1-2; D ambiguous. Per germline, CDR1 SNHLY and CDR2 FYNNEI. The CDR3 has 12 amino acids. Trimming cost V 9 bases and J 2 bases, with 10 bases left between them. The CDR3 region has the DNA TGTGCCAGGGGAGAACAGAACTATGGCTACACCTTC. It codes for CARGEQNYGYTF.

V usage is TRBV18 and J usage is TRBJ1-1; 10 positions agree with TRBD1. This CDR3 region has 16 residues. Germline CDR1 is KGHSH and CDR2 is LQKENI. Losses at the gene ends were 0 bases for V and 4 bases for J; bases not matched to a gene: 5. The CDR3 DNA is TGTGCCAGCTCACCACCGGACAGGGGGGAGGTCACTGAAGCTTTCTTT. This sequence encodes CASSPPDRGEVTEAFF.

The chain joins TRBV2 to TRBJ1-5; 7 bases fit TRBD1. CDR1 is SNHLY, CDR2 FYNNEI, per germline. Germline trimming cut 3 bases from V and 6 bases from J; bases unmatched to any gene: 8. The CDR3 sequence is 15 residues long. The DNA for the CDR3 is TGTGCCAGCAGTGAGGGGTTAGGGGGCGGTCAGCCCCAGCATTTT. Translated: CASSEGLGGGQPQHF.

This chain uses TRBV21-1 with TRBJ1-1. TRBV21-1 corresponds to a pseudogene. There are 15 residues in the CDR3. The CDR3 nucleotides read TGTGCCAGCAGCAAATGCCGGGGGGGAGACACTGAAGCTTTCTTT. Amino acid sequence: CASSKCRGGDTEAFF.

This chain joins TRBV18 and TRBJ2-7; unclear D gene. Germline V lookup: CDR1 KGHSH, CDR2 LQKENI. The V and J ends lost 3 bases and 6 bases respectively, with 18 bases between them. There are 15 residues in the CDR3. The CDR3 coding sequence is TGTGCCAGCTCACCTTTTGCTGGAGAAGGCGCCGAGCAGTACTTC. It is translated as CASSPFAGEGAEQYF.

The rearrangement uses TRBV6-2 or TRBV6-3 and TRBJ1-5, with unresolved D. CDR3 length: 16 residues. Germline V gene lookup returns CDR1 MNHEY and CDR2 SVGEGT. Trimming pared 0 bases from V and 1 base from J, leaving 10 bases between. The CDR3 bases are TGTGCCAGCAGTTACTCGAGAGGCAGAAGCAATCAGCCCCAGCATTTT. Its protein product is CASSYSRGRSNQPQHF.

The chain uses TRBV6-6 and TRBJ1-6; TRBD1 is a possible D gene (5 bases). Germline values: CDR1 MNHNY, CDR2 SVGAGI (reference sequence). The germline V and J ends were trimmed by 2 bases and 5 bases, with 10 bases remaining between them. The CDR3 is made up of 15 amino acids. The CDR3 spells CASSYAGRNNSPLHF. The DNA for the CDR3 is TGTGCCAGCAGTTACGCGGGACGGAATAATTCACCCCTCCACTTT.

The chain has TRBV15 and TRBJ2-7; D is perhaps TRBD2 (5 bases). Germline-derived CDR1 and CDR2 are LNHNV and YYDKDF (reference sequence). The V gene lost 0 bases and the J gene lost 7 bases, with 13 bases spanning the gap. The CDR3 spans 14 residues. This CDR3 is CATSRDNTGMEQYF. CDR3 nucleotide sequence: TGTGCCACCAGCAGAGATAATACCGGGATGGAGCAGTACTTC.

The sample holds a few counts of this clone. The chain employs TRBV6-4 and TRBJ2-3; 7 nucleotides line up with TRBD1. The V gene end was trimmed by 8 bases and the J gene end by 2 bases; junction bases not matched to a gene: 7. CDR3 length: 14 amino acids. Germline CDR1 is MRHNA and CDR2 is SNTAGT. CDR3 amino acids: CASGPTGDTDTQYF. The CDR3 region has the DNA TGTGCCAGCGGACCAACAGGGGACACAGATACGCAGTATTTT.

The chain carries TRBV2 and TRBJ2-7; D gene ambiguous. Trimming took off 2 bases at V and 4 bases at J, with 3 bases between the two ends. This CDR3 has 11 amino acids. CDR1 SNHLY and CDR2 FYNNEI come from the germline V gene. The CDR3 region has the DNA TGTGCCAGCAGTGAAATATACGAGCAGTACTTC. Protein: CASSEIYEQYF.

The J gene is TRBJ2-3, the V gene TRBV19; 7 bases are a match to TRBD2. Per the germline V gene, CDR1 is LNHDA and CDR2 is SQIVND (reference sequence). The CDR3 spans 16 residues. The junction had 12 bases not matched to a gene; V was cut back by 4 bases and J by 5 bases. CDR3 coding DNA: TGTGCCAGTAGTACGCACTTGGGAGGGGTGAGAGATACGCAGTATTTT. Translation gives CASSTHLGGVRDTQYF.

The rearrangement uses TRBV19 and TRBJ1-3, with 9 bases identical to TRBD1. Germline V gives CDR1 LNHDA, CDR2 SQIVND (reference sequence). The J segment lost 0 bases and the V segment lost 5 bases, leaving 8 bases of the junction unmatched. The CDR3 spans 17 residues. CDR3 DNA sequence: TGTGCCAGTAGTCAGGGGACAGGGCGATTCTCTGGAAACACCATATATTTT. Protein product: CASSQGTGRFSGNTIYF. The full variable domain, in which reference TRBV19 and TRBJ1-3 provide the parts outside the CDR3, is DGGITQSPKYLFRKEGQNVTLSCEQNLNHDAMYWYRQDPGQGLRLIYYSQIVNDFQKGDIAEGYSVSREKKESFPLTVTSAQKNPTAFYLCASSQGTGRFSGNTIYFGEGSWLTVV.

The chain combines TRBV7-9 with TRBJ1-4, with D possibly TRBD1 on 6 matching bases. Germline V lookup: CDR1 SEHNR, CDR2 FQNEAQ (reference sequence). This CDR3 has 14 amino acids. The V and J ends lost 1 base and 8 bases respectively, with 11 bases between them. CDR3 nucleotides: TGTGCCAGCAGCTTAGAGGTCGACAGGGAAAAACTGTTTTTT. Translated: CASSLEVDREKLFF.

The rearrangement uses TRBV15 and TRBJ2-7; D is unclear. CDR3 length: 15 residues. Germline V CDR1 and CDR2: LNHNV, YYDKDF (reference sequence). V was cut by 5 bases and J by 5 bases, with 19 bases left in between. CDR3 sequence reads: CATSAESKPVHEQYF. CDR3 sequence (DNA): TGTGCCACCAGCGCCGAGTCTAAGCCTGTCCACGAGCAGTACTTC.

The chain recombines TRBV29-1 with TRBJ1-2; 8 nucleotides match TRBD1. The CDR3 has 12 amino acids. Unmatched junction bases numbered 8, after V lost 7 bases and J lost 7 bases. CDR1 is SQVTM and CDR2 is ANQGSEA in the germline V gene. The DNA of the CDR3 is TGCAGCGGGGACAGGCTCTTGGGTGGCTACACCTTC. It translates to CSGDRLLGGYTF.

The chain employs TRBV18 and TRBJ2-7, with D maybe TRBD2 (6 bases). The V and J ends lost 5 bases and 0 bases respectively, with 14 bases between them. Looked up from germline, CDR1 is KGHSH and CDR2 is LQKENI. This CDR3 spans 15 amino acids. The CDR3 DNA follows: TGTGCCAGCTCATTATTAGCGGAGAGCTCCTACGAGCAGTACTTC. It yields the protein CASSLLAESSYEQYF.

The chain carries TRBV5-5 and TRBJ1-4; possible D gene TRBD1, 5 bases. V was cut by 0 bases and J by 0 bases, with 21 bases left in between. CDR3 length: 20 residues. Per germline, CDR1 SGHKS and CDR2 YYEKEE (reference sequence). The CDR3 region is CASSLEGRRRQSTTNEKLFF. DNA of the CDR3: TGTGCCAGCAGCTTGGAGGGGCGGCGCCGACAATCAACAACTAATGAAAAACTGTTTTTT.

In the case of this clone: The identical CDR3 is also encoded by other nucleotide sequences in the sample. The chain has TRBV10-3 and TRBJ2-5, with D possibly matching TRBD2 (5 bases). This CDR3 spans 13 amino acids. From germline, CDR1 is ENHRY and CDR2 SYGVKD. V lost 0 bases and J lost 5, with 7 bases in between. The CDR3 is CAISESGGETQYF. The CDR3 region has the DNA TGTGCCATCAGTGAGTCGGGCGGGGAGACCCAGTACTTC.

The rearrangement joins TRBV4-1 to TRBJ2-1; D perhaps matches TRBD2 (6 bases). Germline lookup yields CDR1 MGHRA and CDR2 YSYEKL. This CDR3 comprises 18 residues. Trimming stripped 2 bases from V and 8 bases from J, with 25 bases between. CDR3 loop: CASSQRSGLAGKVDEQFF. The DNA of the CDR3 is TGCGCCAGCAGCCAAAGATCGGGTCTTGCGGGGAAAGTCGATGAGCAGTTCTTC.

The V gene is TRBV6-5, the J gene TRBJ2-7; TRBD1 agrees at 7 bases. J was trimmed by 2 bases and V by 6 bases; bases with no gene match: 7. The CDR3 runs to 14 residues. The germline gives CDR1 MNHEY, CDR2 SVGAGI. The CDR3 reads CASRYRGSTYEQYF. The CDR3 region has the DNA TGTGCCAGCAGATACAGGGGTAGCACCTACGAGCAGTACTTC.

Written as DNA, the CDR3 is TGTGCCAGCAGCCCGACAGGGGGATCCTACAATGAGCAGTTCTTC. Amino acid sequence: CASSPTGGSYNEQFF. The rearrangement links TRBV7-9 to TRBJ2-1; 9 bases are shared with TRBD1. Germline CDR1 and CDR2: SEHNR and FQNEAQ (reference sequence). This CDR3 is 15 amino acids long. The ends lost 5 bases at V and 1 base at J; junction bases unmatched: 3. The full variable domain, completed using reference TRBV7-9 and TRBJ2-1, is DTGVSQNPRHKITKRGQNVTFRCDPISEHNRLYWYRQTLGQGPEFLTYFQNEAQLEKSRLLSDRFSAERPKGSFSTLEIQRTEQGDSAMYLCASSPTGGSYNEQFFGPGTRLTVL.

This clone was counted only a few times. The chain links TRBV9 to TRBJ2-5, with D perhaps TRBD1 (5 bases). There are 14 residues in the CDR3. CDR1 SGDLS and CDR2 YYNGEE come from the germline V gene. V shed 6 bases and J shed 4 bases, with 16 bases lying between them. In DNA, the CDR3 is TGTGCCAGCACCCTAGGGGCCAACCCAGAGACCCAGTACTTC. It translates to CASTLGANPETQYF.

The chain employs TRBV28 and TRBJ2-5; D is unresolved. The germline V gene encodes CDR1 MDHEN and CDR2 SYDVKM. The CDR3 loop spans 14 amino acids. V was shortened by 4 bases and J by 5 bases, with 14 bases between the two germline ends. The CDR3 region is CASSSPEFGETQYF. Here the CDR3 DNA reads TGTGCCAGCAGTTCCCCGGAGTTCGGGGAGACCCAGTACTTC.

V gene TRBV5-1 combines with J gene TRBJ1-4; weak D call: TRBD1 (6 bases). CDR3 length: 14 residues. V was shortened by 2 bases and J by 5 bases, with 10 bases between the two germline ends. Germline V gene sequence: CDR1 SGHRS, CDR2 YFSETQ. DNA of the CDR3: TGCGCCAGCAGCTTAAGGCAGGGGAATGAAAAACTGTTTTTT. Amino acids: CASSLRQGNEKLFF.

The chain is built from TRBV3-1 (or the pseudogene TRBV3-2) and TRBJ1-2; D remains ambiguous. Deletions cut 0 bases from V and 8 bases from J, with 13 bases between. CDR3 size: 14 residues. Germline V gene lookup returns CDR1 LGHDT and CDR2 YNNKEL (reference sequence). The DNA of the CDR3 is TGTGCCAGCAGCCAAGATCTAGGCGAGCGGGGCTACACCTTC. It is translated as CASSQDLGERGYTF.

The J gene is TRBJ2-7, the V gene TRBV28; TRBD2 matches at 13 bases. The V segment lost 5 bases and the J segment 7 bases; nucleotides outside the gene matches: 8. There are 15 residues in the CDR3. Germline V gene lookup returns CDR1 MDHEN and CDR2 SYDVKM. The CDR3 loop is CASSVTSGGAGEQYF. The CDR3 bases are TGTGCCAGCAGTGTCACTAGCGGGGGGGCCGGGGAGCAGTACTTC.